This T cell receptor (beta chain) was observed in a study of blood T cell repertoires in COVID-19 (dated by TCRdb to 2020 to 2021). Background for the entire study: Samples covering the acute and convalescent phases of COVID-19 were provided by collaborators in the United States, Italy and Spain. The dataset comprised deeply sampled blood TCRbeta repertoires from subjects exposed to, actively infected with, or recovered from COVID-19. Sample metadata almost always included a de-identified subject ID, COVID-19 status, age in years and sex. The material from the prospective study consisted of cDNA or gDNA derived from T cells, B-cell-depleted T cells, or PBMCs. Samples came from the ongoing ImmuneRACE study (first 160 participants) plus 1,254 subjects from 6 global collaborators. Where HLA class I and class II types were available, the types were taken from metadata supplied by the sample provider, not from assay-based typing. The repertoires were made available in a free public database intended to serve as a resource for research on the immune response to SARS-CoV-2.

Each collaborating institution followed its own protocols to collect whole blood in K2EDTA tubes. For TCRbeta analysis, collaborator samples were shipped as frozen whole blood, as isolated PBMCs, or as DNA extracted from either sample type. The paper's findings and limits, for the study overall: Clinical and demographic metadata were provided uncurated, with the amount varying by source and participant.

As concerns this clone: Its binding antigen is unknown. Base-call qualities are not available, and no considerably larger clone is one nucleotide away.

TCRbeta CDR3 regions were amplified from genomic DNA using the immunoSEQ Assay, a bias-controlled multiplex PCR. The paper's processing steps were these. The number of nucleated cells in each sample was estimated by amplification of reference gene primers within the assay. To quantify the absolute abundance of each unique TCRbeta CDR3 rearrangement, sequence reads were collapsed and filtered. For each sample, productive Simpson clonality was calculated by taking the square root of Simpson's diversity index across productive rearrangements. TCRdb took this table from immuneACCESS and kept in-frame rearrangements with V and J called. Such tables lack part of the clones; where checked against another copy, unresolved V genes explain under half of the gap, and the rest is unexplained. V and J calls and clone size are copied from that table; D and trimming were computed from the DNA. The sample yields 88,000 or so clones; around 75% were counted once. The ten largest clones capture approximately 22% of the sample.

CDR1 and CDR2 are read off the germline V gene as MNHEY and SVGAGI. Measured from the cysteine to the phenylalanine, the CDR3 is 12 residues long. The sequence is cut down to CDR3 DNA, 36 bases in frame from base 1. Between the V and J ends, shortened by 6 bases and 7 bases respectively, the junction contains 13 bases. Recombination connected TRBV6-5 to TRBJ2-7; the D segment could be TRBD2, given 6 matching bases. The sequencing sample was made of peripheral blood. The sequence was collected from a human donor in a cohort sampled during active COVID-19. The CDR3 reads CASSPWGEEQYF. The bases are TGTGCCAGCAGCCCCTGGGGGGAAGAGCAGTACTTC.